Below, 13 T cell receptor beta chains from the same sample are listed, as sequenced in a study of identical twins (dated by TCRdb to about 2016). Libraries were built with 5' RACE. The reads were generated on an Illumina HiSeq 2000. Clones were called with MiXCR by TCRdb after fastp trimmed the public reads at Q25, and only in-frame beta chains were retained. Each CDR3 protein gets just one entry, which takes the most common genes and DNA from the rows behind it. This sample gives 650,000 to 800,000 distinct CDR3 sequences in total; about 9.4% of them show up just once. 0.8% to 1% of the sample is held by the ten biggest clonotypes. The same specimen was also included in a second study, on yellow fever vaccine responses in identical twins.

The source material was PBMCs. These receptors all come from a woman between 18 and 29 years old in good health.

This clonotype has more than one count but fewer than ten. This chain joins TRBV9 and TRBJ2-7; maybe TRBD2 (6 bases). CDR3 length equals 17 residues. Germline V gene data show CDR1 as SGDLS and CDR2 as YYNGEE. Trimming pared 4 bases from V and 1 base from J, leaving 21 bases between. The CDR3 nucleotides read TGTGCCAGCAGCCGACGGCTAGAAGGCAGCGGGTCCTACGAGCAGTACTTC. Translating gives CASSRRLEGSGSYEQYF.

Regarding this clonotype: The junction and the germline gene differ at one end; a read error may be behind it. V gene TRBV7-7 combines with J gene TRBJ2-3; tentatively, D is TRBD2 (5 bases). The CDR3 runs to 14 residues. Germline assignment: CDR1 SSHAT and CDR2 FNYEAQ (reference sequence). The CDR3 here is CASSSGTSTDTQYF. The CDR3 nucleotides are TGTGCTAGCAGCTCGGGAACCTCCACAGATACGCAGTATTTT.

CDR3 coding DNA: TGTGCCAGCAGCCGGGATACGGGGGGGTTTAGCACAGATACGCAGTATTTT. As protein: CASSRDTGGFSTDTQYF. V and J are TRBV3-1 and TRBJ2-3; 8 bases line up with TRBD2. Germline lookup yields CDR1 LGHDT and CDR2 YNNKEL (reference sequence). The ends lost 4 bases at V and 0 bases at J; junction bases unmatched: 9. The CDR3 extends over 17 amino acids.

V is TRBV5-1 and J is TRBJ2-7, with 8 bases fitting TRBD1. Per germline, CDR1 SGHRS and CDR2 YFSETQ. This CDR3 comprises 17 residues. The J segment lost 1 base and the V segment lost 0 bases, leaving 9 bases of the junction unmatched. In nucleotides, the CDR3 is TGCGCCAGCAGCTTGGGTCGTCCAGGGGGCCTTTCCTACGAGCAGTACTTC. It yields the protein CASSLGRPGGLSYEQYF.

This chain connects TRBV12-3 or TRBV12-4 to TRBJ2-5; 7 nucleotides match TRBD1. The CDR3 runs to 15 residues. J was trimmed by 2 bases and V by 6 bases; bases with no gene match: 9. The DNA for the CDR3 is TGTGCCAGCAGCCGTGGACAGGTTATACAAGAGACCCAGTACTTC. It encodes CASSRGQVIQETQYF.

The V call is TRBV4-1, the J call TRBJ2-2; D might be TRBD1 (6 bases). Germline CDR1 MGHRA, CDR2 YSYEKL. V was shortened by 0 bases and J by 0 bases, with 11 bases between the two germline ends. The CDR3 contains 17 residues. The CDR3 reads CASSQDINRANTGELFF. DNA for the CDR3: TGCGCCAGCAGCCAAGATATTAACAGGGCGAACACCGGGGAGCTGTTTTTT.

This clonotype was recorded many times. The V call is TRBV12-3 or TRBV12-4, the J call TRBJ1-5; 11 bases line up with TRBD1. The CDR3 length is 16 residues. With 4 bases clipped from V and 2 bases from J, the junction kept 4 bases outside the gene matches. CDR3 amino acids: CASSWTGGAGNQPQHF. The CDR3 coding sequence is TGTGCCAGCAGTTGGACAGGGGGCGCGGGCAATCAGCCCCAGCATTTT.

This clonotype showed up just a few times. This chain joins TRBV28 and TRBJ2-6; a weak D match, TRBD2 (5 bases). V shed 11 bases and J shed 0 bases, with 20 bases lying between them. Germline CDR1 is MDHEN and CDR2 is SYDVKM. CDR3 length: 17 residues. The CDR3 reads CAVKSGTGNSGANVLTF. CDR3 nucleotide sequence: TGTGCCGTTAAGTCTGGTACGGGAAACTCTGGGGCCAACGTCCTGACTTTC.

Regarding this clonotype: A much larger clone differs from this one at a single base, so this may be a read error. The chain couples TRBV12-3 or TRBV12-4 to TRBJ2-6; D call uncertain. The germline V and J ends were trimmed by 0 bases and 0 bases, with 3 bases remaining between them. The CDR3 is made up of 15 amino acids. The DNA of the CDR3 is TGTGCCAGCAGTTTAGCCCACTCTGGGGCCAACGTCCTGACTTTC. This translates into CASSLAHSGANVLTF.

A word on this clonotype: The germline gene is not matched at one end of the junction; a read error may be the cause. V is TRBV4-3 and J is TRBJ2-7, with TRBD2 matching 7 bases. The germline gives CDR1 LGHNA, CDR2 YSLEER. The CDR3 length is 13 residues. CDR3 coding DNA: TGCGCCAGCAGCCAAGATGCGGGGGTGGGTGTGAACTTC. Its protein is CASSQDAGVGVNF.

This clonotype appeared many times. This CDR3 reads CASSLFASNQPQHF. DNA of the CDR3: TGTGCCAGCAGCTTGTTCGCTAGCAATCAGCCCCAGCATTTT. The chain employs TRBV5-5 and TRBJ1-5, with D uncertain. Trimming removed 1 base from V and 0 bases from J, with 5 bases in between. Germline CDR1 SGHKS, CDR2 YYEKEE (reference sequence). The CDR3 loop spans 14 amino acids.

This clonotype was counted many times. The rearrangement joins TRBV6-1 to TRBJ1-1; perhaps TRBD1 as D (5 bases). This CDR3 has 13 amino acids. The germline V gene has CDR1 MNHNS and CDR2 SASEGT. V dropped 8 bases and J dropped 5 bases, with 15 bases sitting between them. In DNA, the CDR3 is TGTGCCAGCCGCGGGAGGGGTTGGACTGAAGCTTTCTTT. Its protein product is CASRGRGWTEAFF.

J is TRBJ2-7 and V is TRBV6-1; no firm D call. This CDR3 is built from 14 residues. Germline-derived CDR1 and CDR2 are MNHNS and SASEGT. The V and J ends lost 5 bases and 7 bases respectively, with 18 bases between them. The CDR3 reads CASSPRSGIGEQYF. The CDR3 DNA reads TGTGCCAGCAGTCCCCGATCGGGTATTGGGGAGCAGTACTTC.